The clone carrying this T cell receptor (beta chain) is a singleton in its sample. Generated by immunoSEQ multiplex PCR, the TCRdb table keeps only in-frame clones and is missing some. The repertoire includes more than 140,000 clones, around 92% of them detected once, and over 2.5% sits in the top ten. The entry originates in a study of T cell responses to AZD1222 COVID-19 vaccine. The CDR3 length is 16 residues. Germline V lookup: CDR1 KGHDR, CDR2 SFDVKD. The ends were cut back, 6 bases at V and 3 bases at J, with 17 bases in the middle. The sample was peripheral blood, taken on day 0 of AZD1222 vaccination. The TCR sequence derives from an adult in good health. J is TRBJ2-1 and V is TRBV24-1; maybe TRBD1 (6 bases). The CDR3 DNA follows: TGTGCCACCAGTTCTGCCCTCCCGACAGGCTACAATGAGCAGTTCTTC. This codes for CATSSALPTGYNEQFF.